Sequencing of this T cell receptor beta chain was carried out in a study of OX40 agonist ivuxolimab in advanced cancers. The overall study: Ivuxolimab doses were 0.01, 0.1, 0.3, 1.5, 3 or 10 mg/kg every 2 weeks. Aged 23 to 79 with a mean of about 63 years, they were about 80% male. General study findings and limits: Some nonresponders also had low normalized T-cell clonal expansion. Within 6 weeks, CD4+ and CD8+ blood T cells expanded clonally at 0.1 to 3.0 mg/kg.

Looked up from germline, CDR1 is MDHEN and CDR2 is SYDVKM. This CDR3 has 15 amino acids. V lost 3 bases, J lost 5 bases, and 13 bases lay in between. In the case of this clone: Its antigen remains unidentified.

Here immunoSEQ multiplex PCR was the method, and the copy in TCRdb shows in-frame clones only, minus some. This sample has about 83,000 clones, with about nine tenths found just once. This receptor was obtained from an adult with an advanced solid tumor such as melanoma, head and neck, liver or kidney cancer. The V and J genes are TRBV28 and TRBJ1-4; tentative D call: TRBD1 (6 bases). This specimen consisted of CD4+ or CD8+ T cells sorted from blood, obtained in a trial of the OX40 agonist ivuxolimab. CDR3: CASSFRRGSNEKLFF. The CDR3 bases are TGTGCCAGCAGTTTCCGGAGGGGGTCGAATGAAAAACTGTTTTTT.